The 20 T cell receptor beta chains reported below all come from one sample, sequenced in a study of blood T cell repertoires in COVID-19. Data came from immunoSEQ multiplex PCR; TCRdb stores just in-frame clones and leaves some out. The data show 180,000 or so clones, around 80% seen once. The specimen was PBMCs or T cells enriched from blood (not recorded which). These receptor sequences come from an older woman who had recovered from COVID-19.

To note about this clone: Different DNA sequences within this sample yield the same CDR3. The chain recombines TRBV9 with TRBJ1-1, with 7 bases that match TRBD1. The germline gives CDR1 SGDLS, CDR2 YYNGEE. V dropped 4 bases and J dropped 0; count of bases not matched to a gene: 6. CDR3 length: 15 residues. This CDR3 is CASSPRQGMNTEAFF. In DNA form, the CDR3 reads TGTGCCAGCAGCCCACGACAGGGAATGAACACTGAAGCTTTCTTT.

The gene calls are TRBV4-2 and TRBJ2-7, with 8 bases identical to TRBD2. Germline V gives CDR1 LGHNA, CDR2 YNFKEQ. V dropped 1 base and J dropped 4; count of bases not matched to a gene: 6. The CDR3 is 15 residues long. The chain's CDR3 is CASSQGGSGIYEQYF. The CDR3 nucleotides are TGTGCCAGCAGCCAAGGGGGTAGCGGGATTTACGAGCAGTACTTC.

The chain is built from TRBV7-6 and TRBJ1-6, with 10 bases that match TRBD1. V trimming: 0 bases; J trimming: 7 bases; junction bases outside the gene matches: 0. CDR3 length: 15 residues. Per germline, CDR1 SGHVS and CDR2 FNYEAQ. The CDR3 region has the DNA TGTGCCAGCAGCTTAGCGGGACAGGGGAATTCACCCCTCCACTTT. Translated, it gives CASSLAGQGNSPLHF.

J is TRBJ2-1 and V is TRBV4-1; TRBD1 is a possible D gene (5 bases). V was trimmed by 0 bases and J by 9 bases, leaving 18 bases between them. Germline V gene sequence: CDR1 MGHRA, CDR2 YSYEKL. The CDR3 totals 16 residues. Here the CDR3 reads CASSQDGARKRTEQFF. The CDR3 DNA follows: TGCGCCAGCAGCCAAGATGGGGCTAGGAAAAGGACTGAGCAGTTCTTC.

The rearrangement links TRBV7-9 to TRBJ2-7; D call uncertain. The CDR3 covers 16 residues. From germline, CDR1 is SEHNR and CDR2 FQNEAQ (reference sequence). Trimming stripped 5 bases from V and 2 bases from J, with 19 bases between. CDR3 sequence (DNA): TGTGCCAGCAGCCTCGCAGGATCTACAAAAGCCTACGAGCAGTACTTC. Encoded protein: CASSLAGSTKAYEQYF.

The V call is TRBV18, the J call TRBJ1-1, with 7 bases identical to TRBD1. This CDR3 is built from 15 residues. Germline V gives CDR1 KGHSH, CDR2 LQKENI. Trimming took 3 bases from V and 3 from J; bases not matched to a gene: 7. The CDR3 is CASSPTGTGDTEAFF. For the CDR3, the DNA is TGTGCCAGCTCACCGACAGGGACCGGGGACACTGAAGCTTTCTTT. Complete variable domain (other parts from reference TRBV18 and TRBJ1-1): NAGVMQNPRHLVRRRGQEARLRCSPMKGHSHVYWYRQLPEEGLKFMVYLQKENIIDESGMPKERFSAEFPKEGPSILRIQQVVRGDSAAYFCASSPTGTGDTEAFFGQGTRLTVV.

The chain couples TRBV11-3 to TRBJ2-1; D call uncertain. The length of the CDR3 is 13 residues. The germline V gene encodes CDR1 SGHNT and CDR2 YENEEA. Trimming stripped 1 base from V and 3 bases from J, with 4 bases between. CDR3: CASSLGLYNEQFF. CDR3 in DNA: TGTGCCAGCAGCTTAGGACTCTACAATGAGCAGTTCTTC.

The chain links TRBV28 to TRBJ1-2, with 9 positions matching TRBD1. Trimming cost V 10 bases and J 6 bases; bases outside gene matches: 9. The CDR3 contains 13 residues. The germline V gene encodes CDR1 MDHEN and CDR2 SYDVKM. The CDR3 sequence: CATRGQGGNGYTF. In DNA, the CDR3 is TGTGCCACCCGGGGACAGGGTGGTAATGGCTACACCTTC.

Here the CDR3 reads CASSLVTGSSYEQYF. The CDR3 coding sequence is TGCGCCAGCAGCTTGGTGACGGGGAGCTCCTACGAGCAGTACTTC. The chain employs TRBV5-1 and TRBJ2-7, with a weak D call TRBD2 (5 bases). V was clipped by 0 bases and J by 0 bases, with 10 bases between them. Germline V CDR1 and CDR2: SGHRS, YFSETQ. CDR3 length equals 15 residues.

This clone was detected only a few times. The chain is built from TRBV7-8 and TRBJ1-3, with D hard to call. CDR1 and CDR2 from the germline V gene are SGHVS and FQNEAQ. V lost 1 base and J lost 0, with 13 bases in between. The CDR3 is 17 residues long. The CDR3: CASSLVSPPSSGNTIYF. As DNA, the CDR3 is TGTGCCAGCAGCTTAGTATCCCCCCCCAGCTCTGGAAACACCATATATTTT.

The rearrangement links TRBV5-6 to TRBJ2-7; no clear D. Trimming took 4 bases from V and 2 from J, leaving 16 bases between them. The CDR3 has 15 residues. CDR1 and CDR2 (germline): SGHDT, YYEEEE. The CDR3 nucleotides are TGTGCCAGCAGCCTTAGCCCCAGTTCTCCCTACGAGCAGTACTTC. Its protein product is CASSLSPSSPYEQYF.

This chain uses TRBV5-1 with TRBJ2-2; 14 bases map to TRBD2. There are 18 residues in the CDR3. Losses at the gene ends were 2 bases for V and 6 bases for J; bases not matched to a gene: 9. Germline CDR1 is SGHRS and CDR2 is YFSETQ. The CDR3 DNA sequence: TGCGCCAGCAGCTTTACTGAGGGACTAGCGGGAGTTCCCGGGGAGCTGTTTTTT. Its protein is CASSFTEGLAGVPGELFF.

This rearrangement joins TRBV6-1 to TRBJ2-3; TRBD2 is a possible D gene (5 bases). CDR1 and CDR2 (germline): MNHNS, SASEGT. CDR3 length: 14 residues. Trimming removed 0 bases from V and 5 bases from J, with 9 bases in between. CDR3 nucleotide sequence: TGTGCCAGCAGTGAAGCCCTCGGAGGAGATACGCAGTATTTT. This translates into CASSEALGGDTQYF.

This chain links TRBV2 with TRBJ2-1; 10 nucleotides line up with TRBD2. The J segment lost 7 bases and the V segment lost 5 bases, leaving 5 bases of the junction unmatched. Per germline, CDR1 SNHLY and CDR2 FYNNEI. The CDR3 has 14 residues. In DNA form, the CDR3 reads TGTGCCAGCAGTCTTCGGACTAGCGGAAATGAGCAGTTCTTC. Encoded protein: CASSLRTSGNEQFF. Combining the CDR3 with reference TRBV2 and TRBJ2-1 gives the whole variable domain EPEVTQTPSHQVTQMGQEVILRCVPISNHLYFYWYRQILGQKVEFLVSFYNNEISEKSEIFDDQFSVERPDGSNFTLKIRSTKLEDSAMYFCASSLRTSGNEQFFGPGTRLTVL.

This clone was recorded a few times. The chain employs TRBV2 and TRBJ1-1, with 8 bases that match TRBD1. There are 15 residues in the CDR3. From germline, CDR1 is SNHLY and CDR2 FYNNEI. With V trimmed by 6 bases and J by 7 bases, 13 bases remained unmatched. CDR3 in DNA: TGTGCCAGCAGGCTCGAGGGACAGGAGAGCGTTGAAGCTTTCTTT. Translation gives CASRLEGQESVEAFF.

This sequence joins TRBV27 and TRBJ1-6, with 7 nucleotides matching TRBD1. The germline V gene encodes CDR1 MNHEY and CDR2 SMNVEV (reference sequence). The V segment lost 4 bases and the J segment 6 bases; nucleotides outside the gene matches: 6. This CDR3 region has 15 residues. The CDR3 loop reads CASSSDRAGNSPLHF. The CDR3 DNA is TGTGCCAGCAGTTCCGACAGGGCGGGTAATTCACCCCTCCACTTT.

The chain uses TRBV19 and TRBJ2-3, with 13 bases fitting TRBD2. CDR1 is LNHDA, CDR2 SQIVND, per germline (reference sequence). J lost 2 bases, V lost 3 bases, and 17 bases had no gene match. This CDR3 has 21 residues. The CDR3 DNA is TGTGCCAGTAGTATCCAAAGCGCGACTACTAGCGGGAGGGCCTCCACAGATACGCAGTATTTT. Its translation is CASSIQSATTSGRASTDTQYF. The variable domain in full, with the rest retrieved from reference TRBV19 and TRBJ2-3, is DGGITQSPKYLFRKEGQNVTLSCEQNLNHDAMYWYRQDPGQGLRLIYYSQIVNDFQKGDIAEGYSVSREKKESFPLTVTSAQKNPTAFYLCASSIQSATTSGRASTDTQYFGPGTRLTVL.

The V call is TRBV18, the J call TRBJ1-1; 8 bases agree with TRBD1. The CDR3 totals 18 residues. Germline V lookup: CDR1 KGHSH, CDR2 LQKENI. V lost 1 base and J lost 2; bases outside the gene matches: 12. The CDR3 DNA is TGTGCCAGCTCACCACGGTCATCCGACAGGGGAGTTAACACTGAAGCTTTCTTT. It yields the protein CASSPRSSDRGVNTEAFF. Together with reference TRBV18 and TRBJ1-1, the CDR3 gives the full variable domain: NAGVMQNPRHLVRRRGQEARLRCSPMKGHSHVYWYRQLPEEGLKFMVYLQKENIIDESGMPKERFSAEFPKEGPSILRIQQVVRGDSAAYFCASSPRSSDRGVNTEAFFGQGTRLTVV.

The V and J genes are TRBV27 and TRBJ1-5; D call uncertain. Between the trimmed V and J ends, which lost 3 bases and 1 base, there was a span of 10 bases. Germline-derived CDR1 and CDR2 are MNHEY and SMNVEV (reference sequence). CDR3 length: 15 amino acids. The CDR3 reads CASSFLAASNQPQHF. The CDR3 region has the DNA TGTGCCAGCAGTTTTCTTGCAGCGAGCAATCAGCCCCAGCATTTT.

The chain joins TRBV30 to TRBJ2-5, with TRBD2 as a possible D gene (6 bases). Deletions cut 4 bases from V and 5 bases from J, with 17 bases between. The CDR3 totals 14 residues. Germline CDR1 reads GTSNPN; CDR2 reads SVGIG (reference sequence). The CDR3 nucleotides read TGTGCCTGGATTCCCCTTGGTGGGGGGGAGACCCAGTACTTC. It encodes CAWIPLGGGETQYF.